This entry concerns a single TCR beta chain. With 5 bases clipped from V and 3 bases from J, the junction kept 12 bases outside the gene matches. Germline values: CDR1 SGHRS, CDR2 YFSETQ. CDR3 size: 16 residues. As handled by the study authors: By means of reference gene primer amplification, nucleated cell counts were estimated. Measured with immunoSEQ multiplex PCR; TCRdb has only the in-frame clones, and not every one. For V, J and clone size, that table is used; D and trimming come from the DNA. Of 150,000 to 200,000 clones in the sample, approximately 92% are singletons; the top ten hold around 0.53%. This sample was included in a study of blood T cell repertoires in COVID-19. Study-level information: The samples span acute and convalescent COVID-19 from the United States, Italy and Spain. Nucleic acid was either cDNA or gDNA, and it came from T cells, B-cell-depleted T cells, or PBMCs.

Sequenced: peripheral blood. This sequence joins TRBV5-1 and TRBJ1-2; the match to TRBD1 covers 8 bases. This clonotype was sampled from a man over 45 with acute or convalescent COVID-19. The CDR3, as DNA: TGCGCCAGCAGTACACGCGGGACAGGCGTCGACTATGGCTACACCTTC. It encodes CASSTRGTGVDYGYTF.